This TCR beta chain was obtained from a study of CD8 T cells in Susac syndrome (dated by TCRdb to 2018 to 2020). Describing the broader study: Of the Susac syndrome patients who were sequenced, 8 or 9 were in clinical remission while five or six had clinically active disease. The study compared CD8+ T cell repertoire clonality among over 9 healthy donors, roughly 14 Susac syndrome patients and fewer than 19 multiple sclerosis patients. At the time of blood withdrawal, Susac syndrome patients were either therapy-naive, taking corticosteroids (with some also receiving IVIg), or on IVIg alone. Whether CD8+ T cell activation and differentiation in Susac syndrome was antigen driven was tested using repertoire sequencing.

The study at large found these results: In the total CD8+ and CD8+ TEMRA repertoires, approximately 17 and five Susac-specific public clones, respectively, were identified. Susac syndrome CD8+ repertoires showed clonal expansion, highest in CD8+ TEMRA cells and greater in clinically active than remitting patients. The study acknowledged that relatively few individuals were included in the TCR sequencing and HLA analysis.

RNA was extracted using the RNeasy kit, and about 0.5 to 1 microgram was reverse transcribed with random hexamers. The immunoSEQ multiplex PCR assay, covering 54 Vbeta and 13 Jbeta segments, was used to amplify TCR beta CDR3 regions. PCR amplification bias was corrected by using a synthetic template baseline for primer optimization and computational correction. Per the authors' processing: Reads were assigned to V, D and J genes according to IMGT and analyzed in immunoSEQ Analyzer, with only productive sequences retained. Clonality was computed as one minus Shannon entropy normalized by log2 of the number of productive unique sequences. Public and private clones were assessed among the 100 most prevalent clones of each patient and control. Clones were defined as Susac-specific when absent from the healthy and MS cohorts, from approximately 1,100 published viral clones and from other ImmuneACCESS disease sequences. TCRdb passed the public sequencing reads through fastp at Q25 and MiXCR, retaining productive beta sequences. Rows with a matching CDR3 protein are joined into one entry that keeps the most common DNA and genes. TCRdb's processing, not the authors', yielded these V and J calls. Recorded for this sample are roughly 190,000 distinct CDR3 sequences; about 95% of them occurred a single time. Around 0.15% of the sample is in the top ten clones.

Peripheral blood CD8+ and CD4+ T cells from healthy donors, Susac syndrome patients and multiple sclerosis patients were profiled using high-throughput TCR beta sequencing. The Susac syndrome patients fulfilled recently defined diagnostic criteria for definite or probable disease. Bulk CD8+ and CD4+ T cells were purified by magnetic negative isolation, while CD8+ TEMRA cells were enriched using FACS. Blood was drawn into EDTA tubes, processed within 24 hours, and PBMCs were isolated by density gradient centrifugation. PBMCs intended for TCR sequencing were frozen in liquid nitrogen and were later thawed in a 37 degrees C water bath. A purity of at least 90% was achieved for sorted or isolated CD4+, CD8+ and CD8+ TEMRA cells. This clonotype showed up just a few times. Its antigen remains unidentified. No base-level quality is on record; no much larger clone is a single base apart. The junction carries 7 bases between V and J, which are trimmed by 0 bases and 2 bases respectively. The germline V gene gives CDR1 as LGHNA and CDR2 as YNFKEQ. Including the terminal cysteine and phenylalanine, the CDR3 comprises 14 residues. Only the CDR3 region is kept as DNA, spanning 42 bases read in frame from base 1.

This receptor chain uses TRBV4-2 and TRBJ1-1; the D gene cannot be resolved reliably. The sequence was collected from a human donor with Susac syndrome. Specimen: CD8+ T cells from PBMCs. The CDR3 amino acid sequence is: CASSQEGGNTEAFF. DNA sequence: TGTGCCAGCAGCCAAGAAGGAGGTAACACTGAAGCTTTCTTT.